This T cell receptor (beta chain) was sequenced during a study of cytomegalovirus exposure and HLA in healthy donors. The PCR made use of 60 Vbeta and 13 Jbeta primers. Only in-frame clones appear in the TCRdb table, and some are missing; sequencing was by immunoSEQ multiplex PCR. The sample contains 70,000 to 80,000 clones, around four fifths of which appear only once. Sample: PBMCs. This receptor was obtained from a woman in her thirties or forties in good health and CMV-seropositive.

The CDR3 reads CSVDTGTGGNQPQHF. As DNA, the CDR3 is TGCAGCGTCGATACCGGGACAGGGGGTAATCAGCCCCAGCATTTT. The V call is TRBV29-1, the J call TRBJ1-5; 11 bases map to TRBD1. Germline loops: CDR1 SQVTM, CDR2 ANQGSEA. This CDR3 is 15 amino acids long. With 6 bases clipped from V and 4 bases from J, the junction kept 8 bases outside the gene matches.